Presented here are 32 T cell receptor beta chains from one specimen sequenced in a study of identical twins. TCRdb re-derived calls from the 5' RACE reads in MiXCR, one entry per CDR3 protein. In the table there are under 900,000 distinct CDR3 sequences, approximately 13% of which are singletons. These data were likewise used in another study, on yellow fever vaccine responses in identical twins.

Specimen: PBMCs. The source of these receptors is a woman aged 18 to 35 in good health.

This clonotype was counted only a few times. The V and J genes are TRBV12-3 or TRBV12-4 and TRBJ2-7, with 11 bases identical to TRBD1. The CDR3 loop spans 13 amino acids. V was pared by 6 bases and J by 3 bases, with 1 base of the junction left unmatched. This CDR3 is CASSGTGGYEQYV. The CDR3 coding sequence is TGTGCCAGCAGCGGGACAGGGGGCTACGAGCAGTACGTC.

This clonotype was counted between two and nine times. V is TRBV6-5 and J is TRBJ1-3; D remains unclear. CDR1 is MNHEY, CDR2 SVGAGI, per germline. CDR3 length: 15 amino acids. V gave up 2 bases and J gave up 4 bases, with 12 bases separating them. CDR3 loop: CASSYPQVTGNTIYF. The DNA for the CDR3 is TGTGCCAGCAGTTACCCACAAGTTACCGGAAACACCATATATTTT.

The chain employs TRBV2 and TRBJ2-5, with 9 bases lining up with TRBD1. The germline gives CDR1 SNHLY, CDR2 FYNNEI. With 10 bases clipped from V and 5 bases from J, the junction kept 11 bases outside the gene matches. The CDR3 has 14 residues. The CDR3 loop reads CATGWTGEWETQYF. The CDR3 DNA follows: TGTGCCACCGGGTGGACAGGGGAATGGGAGACCCAGTACTTC.

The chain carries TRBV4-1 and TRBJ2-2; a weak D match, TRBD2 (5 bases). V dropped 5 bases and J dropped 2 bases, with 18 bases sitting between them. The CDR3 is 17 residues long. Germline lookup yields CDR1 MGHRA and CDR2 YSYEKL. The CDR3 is CASSLYPAETNTGELFF. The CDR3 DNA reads TGCGCCAGCAGCTTATACCCAGCGGAGACCAACACCGGGGAGCTGTTTTTT.

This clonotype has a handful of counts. CDR3 loop: CSAPTPILAGGWELEQYF. DNA for the CDR3: TGCAGTGCCCCGACCCCAATACTAGCGGGAGGTTGGGAACTCGAGCAGTACTTC. This chain connects TRBV20-1 to TRBJ2-7, with 12 bases aligning to TRBD2. The CDR3 covers 18 residues. Germline V lookup: CDR1 DFQATT, CDR2 SNEGSKA (reference sequence). The J segment lost 6 bases and the V segment lost 6 bases, leaving 21 bases of the junction unmatched.

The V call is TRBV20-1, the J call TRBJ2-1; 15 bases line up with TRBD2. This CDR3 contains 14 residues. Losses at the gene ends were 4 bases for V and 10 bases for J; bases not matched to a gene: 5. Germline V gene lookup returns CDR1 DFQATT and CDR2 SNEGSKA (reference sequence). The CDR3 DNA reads TGCAGTGCTAAGCCGGGACTAGCGGGAGGAGAGCAGTTCTTC. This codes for CSAKPGLAGGEQFF.

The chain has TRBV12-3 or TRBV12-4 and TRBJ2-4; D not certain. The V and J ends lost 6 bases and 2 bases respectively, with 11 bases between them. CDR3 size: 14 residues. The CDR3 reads CASSPVTSKNIQYF. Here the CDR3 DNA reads TGTGCCAGCAGCCCCGTGACCTCCAAAAACATTCAGTACTTC.

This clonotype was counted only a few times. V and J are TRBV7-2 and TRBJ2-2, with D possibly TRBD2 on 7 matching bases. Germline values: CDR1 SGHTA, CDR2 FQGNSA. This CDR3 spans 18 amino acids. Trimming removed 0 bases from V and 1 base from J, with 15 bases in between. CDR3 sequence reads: CASSLAPAGARNTGELFF. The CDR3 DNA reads TGTGCCAGCAGCTTAGCCCCGGCGGGGGCAAGGAACACCGGGGAGCTGTTTTTT.

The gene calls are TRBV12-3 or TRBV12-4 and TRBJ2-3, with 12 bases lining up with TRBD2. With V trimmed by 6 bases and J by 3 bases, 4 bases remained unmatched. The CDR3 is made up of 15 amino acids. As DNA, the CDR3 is TGTGCCAGCAGACCTAGCGGGGGGGTTACAGATACGCAGTATTTT. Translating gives CASRPSGGVTDTQYF.

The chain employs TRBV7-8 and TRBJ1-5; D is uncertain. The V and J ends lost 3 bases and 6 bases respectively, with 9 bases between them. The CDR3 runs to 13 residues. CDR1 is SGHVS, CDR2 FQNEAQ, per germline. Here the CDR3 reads CASSLEVSQPQHF. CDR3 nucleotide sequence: TGTGCCAGCAGCTTGGAAGTTTCTCAGCCCCAGCATTTT. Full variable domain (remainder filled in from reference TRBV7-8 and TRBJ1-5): GAGVSQSPRYKVAKRGQDVALRCDPISGHVSLFWYQQALGQGPEFLTYFQNEAQLDKSGLPSDRFFAERPEGSVSTLKIQRTQQEDSAVYLCASSLEVSQPQHFGDGTRLSIL.

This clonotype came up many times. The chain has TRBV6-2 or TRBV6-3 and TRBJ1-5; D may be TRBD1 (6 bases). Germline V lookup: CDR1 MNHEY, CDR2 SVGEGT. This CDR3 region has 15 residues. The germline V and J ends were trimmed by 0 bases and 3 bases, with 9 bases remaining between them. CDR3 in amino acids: CASSYSGALNQPQHF. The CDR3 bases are TGTGCCAGCAGTTACTCGGGGGCCCTCAATCAGCCCCAGCATTTT.

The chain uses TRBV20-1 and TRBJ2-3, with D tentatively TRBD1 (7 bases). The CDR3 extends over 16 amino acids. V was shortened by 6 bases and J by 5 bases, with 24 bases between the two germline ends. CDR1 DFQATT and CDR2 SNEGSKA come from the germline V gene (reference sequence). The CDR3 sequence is CSAVGPYRGGQDTQYF. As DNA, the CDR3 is TGCAGTGCCGTGGGGCCTTACAGGGGAGGACAAGATACGCAGTATTTT.

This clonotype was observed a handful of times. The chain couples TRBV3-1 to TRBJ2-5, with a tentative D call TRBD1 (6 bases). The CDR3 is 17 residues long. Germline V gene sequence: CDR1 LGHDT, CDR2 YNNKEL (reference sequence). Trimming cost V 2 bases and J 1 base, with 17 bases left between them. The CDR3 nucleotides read TGTGCCAGCAGCCAAAGATCCCCGACAGGTCTCCAAGAGACCCAGTACTTC. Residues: CASSQRSPTGLQETQYF.

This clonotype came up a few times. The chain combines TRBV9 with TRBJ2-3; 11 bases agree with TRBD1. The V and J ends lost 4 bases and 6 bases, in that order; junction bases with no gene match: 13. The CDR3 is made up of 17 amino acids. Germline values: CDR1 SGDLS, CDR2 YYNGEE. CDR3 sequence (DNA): TGTGCCAGCAGCACCCCCCTCAGGACAGGGGGCGGGGATACGCAGTATTTT. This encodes CASSTPLRTGGGDTQYF.

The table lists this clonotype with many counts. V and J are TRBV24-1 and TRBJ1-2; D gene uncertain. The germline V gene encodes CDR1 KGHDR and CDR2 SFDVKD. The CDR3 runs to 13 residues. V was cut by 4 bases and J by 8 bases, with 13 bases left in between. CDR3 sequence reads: CATSDSSRWGYTF. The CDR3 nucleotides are TGTGCCACCAGTGACTCAAGCCGGTGGGGCTACACCTTC.

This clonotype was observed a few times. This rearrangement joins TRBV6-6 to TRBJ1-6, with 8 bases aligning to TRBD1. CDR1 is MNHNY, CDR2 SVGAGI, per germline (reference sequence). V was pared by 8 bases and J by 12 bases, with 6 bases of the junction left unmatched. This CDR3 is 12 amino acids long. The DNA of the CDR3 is TGTGCCAGCGGGACAGGACTTGGACCCCTCCACTTT. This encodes CASGTGLGPLHF.

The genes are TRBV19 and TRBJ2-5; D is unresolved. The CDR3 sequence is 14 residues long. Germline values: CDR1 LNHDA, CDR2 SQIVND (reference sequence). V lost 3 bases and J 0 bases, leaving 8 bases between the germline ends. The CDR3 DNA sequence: TGTGCCAGTAGTATGGCACAGTACCAAGAGACCCAGTACTTC. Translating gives CASSMAQYQETQYF.

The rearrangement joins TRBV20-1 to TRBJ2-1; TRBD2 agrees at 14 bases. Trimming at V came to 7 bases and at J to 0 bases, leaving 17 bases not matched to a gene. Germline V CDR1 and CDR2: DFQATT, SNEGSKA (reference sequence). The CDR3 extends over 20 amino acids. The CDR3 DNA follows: TGCAGTGTTCTGGGACTAGCGGGGGTCAGCCTATCTATCTCCTACAATGAGCAGTTCTTC. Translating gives CSVLGLAGVSLSISYNEQFF.

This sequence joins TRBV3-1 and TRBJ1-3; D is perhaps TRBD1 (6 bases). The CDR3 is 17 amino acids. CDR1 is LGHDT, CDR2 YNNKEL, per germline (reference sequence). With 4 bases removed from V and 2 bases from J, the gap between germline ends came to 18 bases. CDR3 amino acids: CASSPFGGRTTGNTIYF. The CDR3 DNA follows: TGTGCCAGCAGCCCATTTGGGGGCCGAACTACTGGAAACACCATATATTTT. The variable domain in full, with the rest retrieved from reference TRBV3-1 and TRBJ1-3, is DTAVSQTPKYLVTQMGNDKSIKCEQNLGHDTMYWYKQDSKKFLKIMFSYNNKELIINETVPNRFSPKSPDKAHLNLHINSLELGDSAVYFCASSPFGGRTTGNTIYFGEGSWLTVV.

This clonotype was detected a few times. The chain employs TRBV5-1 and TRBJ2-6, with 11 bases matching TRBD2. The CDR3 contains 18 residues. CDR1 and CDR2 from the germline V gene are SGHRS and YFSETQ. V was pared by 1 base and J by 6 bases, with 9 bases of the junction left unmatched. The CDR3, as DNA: TGCGCCAGCAGCTTGTATCAGACTAGCGGGGCTCAGGCCAACGTCCTGACTTTC. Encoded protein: CASSLYQTSGAQANVLTF.

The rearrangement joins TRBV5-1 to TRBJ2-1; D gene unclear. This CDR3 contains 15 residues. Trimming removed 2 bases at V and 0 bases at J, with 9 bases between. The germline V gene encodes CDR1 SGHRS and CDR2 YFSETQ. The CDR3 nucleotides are TGCGCCAGCAGCTTCAAGGAGAGCTCCTACAATGAGCAGTTCTTC. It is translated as CASSFKESSYNEQFF.

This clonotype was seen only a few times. CDR3 coding DNA: TGTGCCAGCAGCCCCTTCCGCGGCCAAAGCGGGAGGTACAATGAGCAGTTCTTC. It yields the protein CASSPFRGQSGRYNEQFF. The chain combines TRBV7-6 with TRBJ2-1, with 9 bases aligning to TRBD2. V was clipped by 5 bases and J by 4 bases; unmatched bases: 15. The CDR3 length is 18 residues. Per the germline V gene, CDR1 is SGHVS and CDR2 is FNYEAQ.

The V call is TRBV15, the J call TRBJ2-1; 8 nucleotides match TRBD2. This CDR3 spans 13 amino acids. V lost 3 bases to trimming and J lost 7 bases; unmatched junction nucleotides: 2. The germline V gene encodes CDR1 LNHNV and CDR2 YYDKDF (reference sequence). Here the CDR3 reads CATSRGLENEQFF. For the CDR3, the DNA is TGTGCCACCAGCAGGGGACTAGAGAATGAGCAGTTCTTC.

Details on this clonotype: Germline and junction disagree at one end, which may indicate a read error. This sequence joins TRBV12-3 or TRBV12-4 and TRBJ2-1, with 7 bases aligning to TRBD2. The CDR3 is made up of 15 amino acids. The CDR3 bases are TGTGCCTGCAGTCCCCCTAGCGGTCCCTACAATGAGCAGTTCTTC. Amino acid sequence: CACSPPSGPYNEQFF.

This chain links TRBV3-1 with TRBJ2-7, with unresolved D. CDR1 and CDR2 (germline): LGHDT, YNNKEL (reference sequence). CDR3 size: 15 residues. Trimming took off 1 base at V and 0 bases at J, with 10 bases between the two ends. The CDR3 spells CASSQVKQFSYEQYV. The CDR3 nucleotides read TGTGCCAGCAGCCAAGTAAAACAGTTCTCCTACGAGCAGTACGTC.

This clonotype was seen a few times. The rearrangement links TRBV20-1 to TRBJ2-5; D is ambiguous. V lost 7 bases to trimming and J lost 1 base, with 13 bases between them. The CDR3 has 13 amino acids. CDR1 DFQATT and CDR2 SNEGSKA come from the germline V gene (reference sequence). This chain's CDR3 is CSVRRWTQETQYF. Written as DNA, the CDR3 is TGCAGTGTCCGGCGGTGGACCCAAGAGACCCAGTACTTC.

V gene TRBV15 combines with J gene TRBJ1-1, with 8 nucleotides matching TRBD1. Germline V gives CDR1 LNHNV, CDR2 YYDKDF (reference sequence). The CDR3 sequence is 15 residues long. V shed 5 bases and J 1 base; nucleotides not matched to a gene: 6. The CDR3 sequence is CATSHRTGPNTEAFF. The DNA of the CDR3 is TGTGCCACCAGCCACCGGACAGGGCCGAACACTGAAGCTTTCTTT.

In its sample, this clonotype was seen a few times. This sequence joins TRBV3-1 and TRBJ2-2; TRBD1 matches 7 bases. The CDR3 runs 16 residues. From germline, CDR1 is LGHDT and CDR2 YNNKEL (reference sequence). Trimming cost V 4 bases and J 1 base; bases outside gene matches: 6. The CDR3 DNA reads TGTGCCAGCAGCCTTGAGGGGGCCGGGAACACCGGGGAGCTGTTTTTT. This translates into CASSLEGAGNTGELFF.

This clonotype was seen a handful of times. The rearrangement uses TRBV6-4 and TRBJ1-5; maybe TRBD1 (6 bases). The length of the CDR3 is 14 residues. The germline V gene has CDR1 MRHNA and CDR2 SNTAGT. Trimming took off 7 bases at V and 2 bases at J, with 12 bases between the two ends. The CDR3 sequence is CASTGAEGNQPQHF. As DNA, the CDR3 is TGTGCCAGCACGGGGGCCGAGGGCAATCAGCCCCAGCATTTT.

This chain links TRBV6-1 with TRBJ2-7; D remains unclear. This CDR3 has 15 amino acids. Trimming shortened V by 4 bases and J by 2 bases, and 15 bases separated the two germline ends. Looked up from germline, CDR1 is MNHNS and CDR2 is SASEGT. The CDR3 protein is CASSGIGSVAYEQYV. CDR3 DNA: TGTGCCAGCAGTGGAATAGGGTCAGTCGCCTACGAGCAGTACGTC.

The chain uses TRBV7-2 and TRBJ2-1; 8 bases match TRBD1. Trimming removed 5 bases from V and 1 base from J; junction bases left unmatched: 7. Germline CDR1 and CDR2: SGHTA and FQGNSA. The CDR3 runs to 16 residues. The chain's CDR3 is CASSGFGQGSYNEQFF. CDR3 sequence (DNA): TGTGCCAGCAGCGGCTTCGGACAGGGATCCTACAATGAGCAGTTCTTC.

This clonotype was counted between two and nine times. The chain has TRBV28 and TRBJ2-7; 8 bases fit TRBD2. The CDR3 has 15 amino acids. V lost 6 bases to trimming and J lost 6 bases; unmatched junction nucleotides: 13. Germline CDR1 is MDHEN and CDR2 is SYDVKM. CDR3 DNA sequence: TGTGCCAGCAGAACAAGACTAGCGCGAGGCGGCGAGCAGTACTTC. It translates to CASRTRLARGGEQYF.